This T cell receptor beta chain was recovered during a study of OX40 agonist ivuxolimab in advanced cancers. At the level of the study: Each patient was given ivuxolimab into a vein every 2 weeks, at 0.01 to 10 mg/kg. The eligibility criteria allowed prior anti-PD-1, anti-PD-L1 or anti-CTLA-4 therapy, and 30% to 40% had some.

Data came from immunoSEQ multiplex PCR; TCRdb stores just in-frame clones and leaves some out. Here the sample spans around 25,000 clones, 85% being singletons. CDR1 and CDR2 (germline): KGHSH, LQKENI. V gave up 2 bases and J gave up 5 bases, with 12 bases separating them. The CDR3 has 14 residues. Sequencing used CD4+ or CD8+ T cells sorted from blood, obtained in a trial of the OX40 agonist ivuxolimab. This rearrangement joins TRBV18 to TRBJ2-5; perhaps TRBD2 as D (5 bases). This sequence originates from an adult with an advanced solid tumor such as melanoma, head and neck, liver or kidney cancer. The CDR3 DNA follows: TGTGCCAGCTCACCAGCTAGCAATGCGGAGACCCAGTACTTC. Translating it yields CASSPASNAETQYF.